This note documents a single T cell receptor (beta chain) sequence. Other DNA variants within this sample encode the same CDR3. This record belongs to a study of blood T cell repertoires in COVID-19. J gave up 1 base and V 2 bases, and 1 base lay outside the gene matches. This CDR3 has 16 amino acids. The germline V gene encodes CDR1 SGDLS and CDR2 YYNGEE. The data were produced by immunoSEQ multiplex PCR, yet TCRdb's version contains in-frame clones alone and is incomplete. The sample lists a few hundred thousand clones; approximately 82% were seen once. Sequencing was carried out using peripheral blood. The clonotype comes from a woman aged 45-60 years with acute or convalescent COVID-19. The chain has TRBV9 and TRBJ2-2; 11 nucleotides match TRBD2. The CDR3 nucleotides are TGTGCCAGCAGCGTGCTAGCGGGGGGGAACACCGGGGAGCTGTTTTTT. Amino acids: CASSVLAGGNTGELFF.